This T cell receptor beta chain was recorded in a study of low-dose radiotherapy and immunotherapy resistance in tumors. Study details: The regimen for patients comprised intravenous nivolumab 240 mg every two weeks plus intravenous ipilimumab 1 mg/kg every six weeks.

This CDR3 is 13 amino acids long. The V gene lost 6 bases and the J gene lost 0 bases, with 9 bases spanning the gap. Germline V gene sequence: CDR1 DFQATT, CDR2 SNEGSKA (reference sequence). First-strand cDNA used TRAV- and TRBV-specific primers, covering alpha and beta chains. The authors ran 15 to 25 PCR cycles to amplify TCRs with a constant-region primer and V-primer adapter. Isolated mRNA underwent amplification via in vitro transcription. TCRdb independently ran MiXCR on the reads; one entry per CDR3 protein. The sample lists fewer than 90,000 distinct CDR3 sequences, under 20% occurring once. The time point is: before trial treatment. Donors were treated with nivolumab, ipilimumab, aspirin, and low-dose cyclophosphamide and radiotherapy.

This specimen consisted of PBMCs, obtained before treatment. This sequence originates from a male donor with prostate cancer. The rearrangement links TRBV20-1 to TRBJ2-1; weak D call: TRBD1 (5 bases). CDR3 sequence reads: CSAQTGSYNEQFF. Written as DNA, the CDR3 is TGCAGTGCCCAAACAGGCTCCTACAATGAGCAGTTCTTC.